This is a list of T cell receptor beta chains from one sample in a study of shared clonotypes between healthy human individuals. TCRdb's table, derived via immunoSEQ multiplex PCR, lists solely in-frame clones and lacks some. The table has 490,000 or so clones, 79% seen once. Sequenced material: PBMCs. All receptors come from a woman aged 40 to 50 in good health. Some clones in this sample may be carry-over from other donors' samples. The CDR3 runs from the conserved cysteine through the conserved F or W. D genes are given only for firm matches. Clone size, where shown, is once, few, many, or a class for clones that have expanded.

size	V	D	J	DNA	CDR3
.	TRBV6-6	.	TRBJ2-1	TGTGCCAGCAGTTCCGGCTCTAACAATGAGCAGTTCTTC	CASSSGSNNEQFF
.	TRBV25-1	.	TRBJ2-7	TGTGCCAGCAGTAAAGGGGGAACCTACGAGCAGTACTTC	CASSKGGTYEQYF
.	TRBV6-6	TRBD2	TRBJ2-7	TGTGCCAGCAGCCTAGTAGCGGGAGGAATCTACGAGCAGTACTTC	CASSLVAGGIYEQYF
.	TRBV28	.	TRBJ1-5	TGTGCCAGCAGTTTCCCCAAAGGGCTCGGGCCCCAGCATTTT	CASSFPKGLGPQHF
.	TRBV5-6	.	TRBJ2-2	TGTGCCAGCAGCTTGGGTCTGAACACCGGGGAGCTGTTTTTT	CASSLGLNTGELFF
.	TRBV5-1	.	TRBJ2-3	TGCGCCAGCAGCAGAACTTTATCAGATACGCAGTATTTT	CASSRTLSDTQYF
.	TRBV19	.	TRBJ1-5	TGTGCCAGTAGCACATCGGGCGGGCGTAGCAATCAGCCCCAGCATTTT	CASSTSGGRSNQPQHF
.	TRBV6-1	.	TRBJ2-7	TGTGCCAGCAGTGAATGGGTGGATTCCATCTACGAGCAGTACTTC	CASSEWVDSIYEQYF
.	TRBV5-6	.	TRBJ2-1	TGTGCCAGCAGCGGCGTGGCGGGCAATGAGCAGTTCTTC	CASSGVAGNEQFF
.	TRBV5-4	TRBD1	TRBJ1-1	TGTGCCAGCGGCGGGACAGTGAACACTGAAGCTTTCTTT	CASGGTVNTEAFF
.	TRBV9	.	TRBJ1-3	TGTGCCAGCAGCGTAGCCCACACTGGAAACACCATATATTTT	CASSVAHTGNTIYF
once	TRBV27	.	TRBJ1-5	TGTGCCAGCAGTCCCGCGTGGGGGGGCGTTCAGCCCCAGCATTTT	CASSPAWGGVQPQHF
.	TRBV6-5	.	TRBJ1-1	TGTGCCAGCAGTTACTCGAAAGGTGTAGAGACTGAAGCTTTCTTT	CASSYSKGVETEAFF
.	TRBV7-3	.	TRBJ2-7	TGTGCCAGCAGCTTACTAGTCCCCTACGAGCAGTACTTC	CASSLLVPYEQYF
.	TRBV11-2	TRBD2	TRBJ2-1	TGTGCCAGCAGCTCAACTAGCGGCCCTTACAATGAGCAGTTCTTC	CASSSTSGPYNEQFF
.	TRBV10-3	.	TRBJ2-2	TGTGCCATCAGTGAGTCGTACGGGAACACCGGGGAGCTGTTTTTT	CAISESYGNTGELFF
.	TRBV19	.	TRBJ2-1	TGTGCCAGTAGTATAGGGACTGACAATGAGCAGTTCTTC	CASSIGTDNEQFF